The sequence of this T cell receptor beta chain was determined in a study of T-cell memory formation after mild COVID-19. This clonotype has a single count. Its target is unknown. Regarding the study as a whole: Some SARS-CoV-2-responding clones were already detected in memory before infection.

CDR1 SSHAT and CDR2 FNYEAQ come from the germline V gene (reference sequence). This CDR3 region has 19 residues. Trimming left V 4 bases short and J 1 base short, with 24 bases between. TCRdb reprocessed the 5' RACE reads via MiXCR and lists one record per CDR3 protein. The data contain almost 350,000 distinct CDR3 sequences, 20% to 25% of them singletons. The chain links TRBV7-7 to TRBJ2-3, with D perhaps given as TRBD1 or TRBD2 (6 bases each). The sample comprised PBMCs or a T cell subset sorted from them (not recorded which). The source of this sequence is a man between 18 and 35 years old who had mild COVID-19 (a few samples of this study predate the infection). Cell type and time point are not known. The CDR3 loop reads CASSSGRGQGSERTDTQYF. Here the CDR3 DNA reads TGTGCCAGCAGCTCGGGCCGGGGGCAGGGATCTGAGCGCACAGATACGCAGTATTTT. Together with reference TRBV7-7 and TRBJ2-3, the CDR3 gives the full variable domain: GAGVSQSPRYKVTKRGQDVTLRCDPISSHATLYWYQQALGQGPEFLTYFNYEAQPDKSGLPSDRFSAERPEGSISTLTIQRTEQRDSAMYRCASSSGRGQGSERTDTQYFGPGTRLTVL.